The 28 T cell receptor beta chains below come from one sample, sequenced in a study of blood T cell repertoires in COVID-19. Using immunoSEQ multiplex PCR, the repertoire was profiled, and TCRdb retains in-frame clones only, with some absent. The sample carries hundreds of thousands of clones, 89% recorded once. The specimen sequenced was peripheral blood. The origin of the receptors is a man aged 18 to 29 with COVID-19, enrolled during active disease.

This sequence joins TRBV7-9 and TRBJ2-2, with D possibly being TRBD1 (5 bases). This CDR3 comprises 13 residues. V lost 3 bases and J lost 7, with 9 bases in between. Germline assignment: CDR1 SEHNR and CDR2 FQNEAQ (reference sequence). CDR3 nucleotide sequence: TGTGCCAGCAGCTTTGACAGCTTCGGGGAGCTGTTTTTT. Its translation is CASSFDSFGELFF.

This clone showed up just once. This chain joins TRBV27 and TRBJ1-3; possibly TRBD1 for D (5 bases). V was trimmed by 4 bases and J by 0 bases, leaving 10 bases between them. Per the germline V gene, CDR1 is MNHEY and CDR2 is SMNVEV (reference sequence). The CDR3 totals 15 residues. The chain's CDR3 is CASSSLRGSGNTIYF. The CDR3 nucleotides read TGTGCCAGCAGTTCTCTTAGGGGCTCTGGAAACACCATATATTTT.

This clone was seen a single time. This chain joins TRBV12-3 or TRBV12-4 and TRBJ1-3, with a tentative D call TRBD1 (5 bases). CDR3 length: 13 amino acids. Trimming pared 6 bases from V and 1 base from J, leaving 7 bases between. CDR3 in DNA: TGTGCCAGCAGCGGGGGTTCTGGAAACACCATATATTTT. Translation gives CASSGGSGNTIYF.

The chain recombines TRBV10-2 with TRBJ2-2, with TRBD1 identical over 10 bases. The germline CDR1 and CDR2 sequences are WSHSY and SAAADI. The CDR3 extends over 16 amino acids. J gave up 4 bases and V 6 bases, and 8 bases lay outside the gene matches. This chain's CDR3 is CASRMGQGLATGELFF. The CDR3 nucleotides are TGCGCCAGCAGGATGGGACAGGGGTTGGCCACCGGGGAGCTGTTTTTT.

The V and J genes are TRBV7-6 and TRBJ2-1, with TRBD1 identical over 8 bases. Germline V CDR1 and CDR2: SGHVS, FNYEAQ. CDR3 length: 14 amino acids. Trimming removed 5 bases from V and 6 bases from J; junction bases left unmatched: 6. The CDR3 region is CASSPWTGSNEQFF. The CDR3 DNA is TGTGCCAGCAGCCCCTGGACAGGGAGCAATGAGCAGTTCTTC.

Concerning this clone: Other DNA sequences in this sample translate to the same CDR3. The chain couples TRBV7-2 to TRBJ2-1, with 8 bases aligning to TRBD2. Germline CDR1 SGHTA, CDR2 FQGNSA. Trimming took 2 bases from V and 2 from J; bases not matched to a gene: 2. This CDR3 spans 15 amino acids. The CDR3 loop is CASSLTSGAYNEQFF. CDR3 coding DNA: TGTGCCAGCAGCTTAACTAGCGGAGCCTACAATGAGCAGTTCTTC.

CDR3 DNA sequence: TGTGCCAGCAGCCAGATGGGAGTCTGGGAGGGCTACGAGCAGTACTTC. Translation gives CASSQMGVWEGYEQYF. The chain recombines TRBV14 with TRBJ2-7, with 7 bases identical to TRBD2. The CDR3 is 16 residues long. The V and J ends lost 3 bases and 3 bases, in that order; junction bases with no gene match: 11. Germline V CDR1 and CDR2: SGHDN, FVKESK.

V usage is TRBV19 and J usage is TRBJ2-2; D not certain. The V end was cut by 6 bases, the J end by 2 bases, with 7 bases between. The CDR3 is made up of 13 amino acids. Germline assignment: CDR1 LNHDA and CDR2 SQIVND (reference sequence). The CDR3: CASSQINTGELFF. CDR3 bases: TGTGCCAGTAGCCAGATCAACACCGGGGAGCTGTTTTTT.

The chain combines TRBV5-4 with TRBJ1-4; the D gene is possibly TRBD1 (5 bases). V was cut by 4 bases and J by 8 bases, with 15 bases left in between. The CDR3 contains 14 residues. Germline CDR1 is SGHNT and CDR2 is YYREEE (reference sequence). CDR3: CASSPGHSGEKLFF. CDR3 nucleotide sequence: TGTGCCAGCAGCCCCGGCCATTCAGGGGAAAAACTGTTTTTT.

The gene calls are TRBV2 and TRBJ1-2; D gene ambiguous. The V end lost 3 bases, the J end lost 10 bases, and 24 bases lay between the germline ends. The CDR3 loop spans 16 amino acids. Germline V gives CDR1 SNHLY, CDR2 FYNNEI. CDR3 nucleotide sequence: TGTGCCAGCAGTGACATGGCTCTCAGGCTCCTCCACCTCTACACCTTC. Protein product: CASSDMALRLLHLYTF.

The rearrangement links TRBV11-1 to TRBJ2-1; TRBD1 matches at 7 bases. The length of the CDR3 is 15 residues. V shed 6 bases and J 2 bases; nucleotides not matched to a gene: 7. The germline V gene encodes CDR1 SGHAT and CDR2 FQDESV (reference sequence). The CDR3 region is CASSRQGTTYNEQFF. CDR3 nucleotides: TGTGCCAGCAGTAGACAGGGAACCACCTACAATGAGCAGTTCTTC.

The chain links TRBV3-1 (or the pseudogene TRBV3-2) to TRBJ2-3, with 11 positions matching TRBD2. The V and J ends lost 8 bases and 3 bases, in that order; junction bases with no gene match: 4. This CDR3 has 14 amino acids. Germline CDR1 LGHDT, CDR2 YNNKEL (reference sequence). This CDR3 reads CASRLAGGTDTQYF. The CDR3 DNA sequence: TGTGCCAGCCGTCTAGCGGGGGGAACAGATACGCAGTATTTT.

This clone has only one observation. The chain carries TRBV19 and TRBJ1-2, with 7 bases matching TRBD1. This CDR3 has 13 residues. V dropped 8 bases and J dropped 4; count of bases not matched to a gene: 7. Germline V gene sequence: CDR1 LNHDA, CDR2 SQIVND (reference sequence). CDR3 residues: CASLRQGSYGYTF. In nucleotides, the CDR3 is TGTGCCAGTCTTCGACAGGGAAGCTATGGCTACACCTTC.

This sequence joins TRBV6-9 and TRBJ1-6; weak D call: TRBD1 (6 bases). The germline gives CDR1 MNHGY, CDR2 SVAAGI. V gave up 9 bases and J gave up 7 bases, with 16 bases separating them. This CDR3 region has 14 residues. The CDR3 nucleotides read TGTGCCAGAAATCTCCGGACAGAAAATTCACCCCTCCACTTT. This sequence encodes CARNLRTENSPLHF.

This chain uses TRBV28 with TRBJ1-5; 8 bases map to TRBD1. With 10 bases clipped from V and 0 bases from J, the junction kept 5 bases outside the gene matches. The germline gives CDR1 MDHEN, CDR2 SYDVKM. This CDR3 contains 14 residues. The CDR3 nucleotides read TGTGCCACCACAGGGGGGTTTAGCAATCAGCCCCAGCATTTT. This encodes CATTGGFSNQPQHF.

The chain employs TRBV12-3 or TRBV12-4 and TRBJ1-6; maybe TRBD1 (6 bases). CDR3 length equals 13 residues. Trimming shortened V by 6 bases and J by 8 bases, and 11 bases separated the two germline ends. The CDR3 nucleotides read TGTGCCAGCAGGCTTGACAGGTATTCACCCCTCCACTTT. Protein sequence: CASRLDRYSPLHF.

The chain is built from TRBV18 and TRBJ2-1; 10 nucleotides match TRBD2. V trimming: 2 bases; J trimming: 8 bases; junction bases outside the gene matches: 15. There are 18 residues in the CDR3. Germline V gives CDR1 KGHSH, CDR2 LQKENI. DNA of the CDR3: TGTGCCAGCTCACCAAACTGGGGGGCTAGCGGGAGCTTAGATGAGCAGTTCTTC. This encodes CASSPNWGASGSLDEQFF.

The V call is TRBV3-1 (or the pseudogene TRBV3-2), the J call TRBJ2-2, with a tentative D call TRBD2 (5 bases). The CDR3 spans 16 residues. V was cut by 4 bases and J by 2 bases, with 14 bases left in between. Germline assignment: CDR1 LGHDT and CDR2 YNNKEL (reference sequence). The CDR3 is CASSPVAGVNTGELFF. Written as DNA, the CDR3 is TGTGCCAGCAGCCCAGTGGCCGGGGTCAACACCGGGGAGCTGTTTTTT.

The rearrangement uses TRBV23-1 and TRBJ2-5; D possibly corresponds to TRBD2 (6 bases). TRBV23-1 is marked as an open reading frame, function uncertain. The CDR3 is 14 residues long. V was trimmed by 2 bases and J by 5 bases, leaving 12 bases between them. CDR3 coding DNA: TGCGCCAGCAGTCAAACCTATCGGGGGGAGACCCAGTACTTC. Amino acid sequence: CASSQTYRGETQYF.

A remark on this clone: This sample also contains other DNA sequences that code for the same CDR3. The genes are TRBV18 and TRBJ2-5, with D possibly being TRBD2 (6 bases). Looked up from germline, CDR1 is KGHSH and CDR2 is LQKENI. Trimming took off 6 bases at V and 5 bases at J, with 13 bases between the two ends. The CDR3 extends over 13 amino acids. Here the CDR3 reads CASSRGLGETQYF. The CDR3, as DNA: TGTGCCAGCTCTCGGGGACTGGGCGAGACCCAGTACTTC.

The chain carries TRBV24-1 and TRBJ2-2; D is perhaps TRBD1 (6 bases). The CDR3 has 17 residues. V lost 1 base and J lost 4, with 15 bases in between. CDR1 and CDR2 from the germline V gene are KGHDR and SFDVKD. CDR3: CATSDFGDTPRTGELFF. The DNA for the CDR3 is TGTGCCACCAGTGATTTTGGGGACACCCCCCGCACCGGGGAGCTGTTTTTT.

Concerning this clone itself: Other nucleotide sequences from this sample produce the same CDR3. The J gene is TRBJ1-5, the V gene TRBV2; 10 positions match TRBD1. This CDR3 contains 15 residues. V lost 6 bases, J lost 0 bases, and 2 bases stayed unmatched. Germline-derived CDR1 and CDR2 are SNHLY and FYNNEI. CDR3 bases: TGTGCCAGCAGCGGACAGGGGGATAGCAATCAGCCCCAGCATTTT. It translates to CASSGQGDSNQPQHF.

This clone occurred a few times. The chain couples TRBV27 to TRBJ2-7; tentatively, D is TRBD2 (6 bases). The CDR3 length is 13 residues. Germline CDR1 MNHEY, CDR2 SMNVEV (reference sequence). The V end was cut by 6 bases, the J end by 6 bases, with 15 bases between. The chain's CDR3 is CASRVGGLGEQYF. CDR3 DNA sequence: TGTGCCAGCAGAGTGGGAGGACTTGGCGAGCAGTACTTC.

The CDR3 here is CASSLVEGRAGELFF. The CDR3, as DNA: TGCGCCAGCAGCTTGGTAGAGGGTCGTGCCGGGGAGCTGTTTTTT. The rearrangement links TRBV5-1 to TRBJ2-2, with D possibly being TRBD2 (5 bases). V gave up 0 bases and J gave up 6 bases, with 12 bases separating them. The V gene's germline CDR1 is SGHRS and CDR2 YFSETQ. This CDR3 comprises 15 residues.

This clone showed up just once. The V gene is TRBV19, the J gene TRBJ1-1, with 8 bases fitting TRBD1. J gave up 1 base and V 4 bases, and 5 bases lay outside the gene matches. Germline CDR1 reads LNHDA; CDR2 reads SQIVND (reference sequence). The CDR3 spans 15 residues. As DNA, the CDR3 is TGTGCCAGTAGTAGAGCAGGGGGCACGAACACTGAAGCTTTCTTT. It is translated as CASSRAGGTNTEAFF.

The gene calls are TRBV19 and TRBJ1-2; D unresolved. Between the trimmed V and J ends, which lost 5 bases and 4 bases, there was a span of 14 bases. Germline V lookup: CDR1 LNHDA, CDR2 SQIVND (reference sequence). This CDR3 comprises 14 residues. This CDR3 is CASSPLEAGYGYTF. CDR3 coding DNA: TGTGCCAGTAGTCCCCTGGAAGCGGGCTATGGCTACACCTTC.

The chain uses TRBV5-1 and TRBJ2-3; 10 nucleotides match TRBD2. V lost 0 bases, J lost 6 bases, and 7 bases stayed unmatched. Germline V gives CDR1 SGHRS, CDR2 YFSETQ. CDR3 length equals 16 residues. Written as DNA, the CDR3 is TGCGCCAGCAGCTTGGGGTCTAGCGGGAGTAGTGATACGCAGTATTTT. Protein: CASSLGSSGSSDTQYF.

This chain joins TRBV11-3 and TRBJ1-1, with a weak D call TRBD1 (6 bases). V was cut by 2 bases and J by 10 bases, with 11 bases left in between. The CDR3 is 12 residues long. Germline CDR1 and CDR2: SGHNT and YENEEA. The CDR3: CASSLRGSGAFF. Written as DNA, the CDR3 is TGTGCCAGCAGCTTAAGGGGGTCGGGAGCTTTCTTT. The full variable domain, its missing parts supplied by reference TRBV11-3 and TRBJ1-1, is EAGVVQSPRYKIIEKKQPVAFWCNPISGHNTLYWYLQNLGQGPELLIRYENEEAVDDSQLPKDRFSAERLKGVDSTLKIQPAELGDSAVYLCASSLRGSGAFFGQGTRLTVV.